This passage covers 27 T cell receptor beta chains from one sample sequenced in a study of identifying expanded T cells in peripheral blood. Repertoires were generated with immunoSEQ multiplex PCR, while TCRdb's copy carries only in-frame clones and drops some. The sample yields more than 90,000 clones, 87% seen once. Material for sequencing was blood. The source is a person aged 18-69 years in good health.

This clone was counted a few times. This chain links TRBV6-1 with TRBJ2-1, with 8 bases matching TRBD1. CDR1 and CDR2 (germline): MNHNS, SASEGT. The CDR3 spans 15 residues. V shed 4 bases and J 6 bases; nucleotides not matched to a gene: 8. The CDR3 sequence is CASSAGPGQANEQFF. The CDR3 DNA reads TGTGCCAGCAGTGCAGGGCCGGGACAGGCCAATGAGCAGTTCTTC.

The V and J genes are TRBV7-9 and TRBJ2-5; D remains unclear. Trimming cost V 3 bases and J 1 base, with 0 bases left between them. The CDR3 totals 11 residues. The germline V gene encodes CDR1 SEHNR and CDR2 FQNEAQ (reference sequence). CDR3 loop: CASSFQETQYF. The CDR3 coding sequence is TGTGCCAGCAGCTTCCAAGAGACCCAGTACTTC.

This clone showed up just a few times. This CDR3 is CASSRTGYGYTF. As DNA, the CDR3 is TGTGCCAGCAGTCGGACAGGGTATGGCTACACCTTC. The V call is TRBV28, the J call TRBJ1-2; 8 bases align to TRBD1. The CDR3 totals 12 residues. J lost 5 bases, V lost 5 bases, and 1 base had no gene match. Looked up from germline, CDR1 is MDHEN and CDR2 is SYDVKM.

The V gene is TRBV19, the J gene TRBJ2-6; D may match TRBD1 or TRBD2 (5 bases each). This CDR3 is 17 amino acids long. Per germline, CDR1 LNHDA and CDR2 SQIVND (reference sequence). The V and J ends lost 3 bases and 0 bases respectively, with 12 bases between them. In nucleotides, the CDR3 is TGTGCCAGTAGTATGGGGACCGCTAGCTCTGGGGCCAACGTCCTGACTTTC. Translating gives CASSMGTASSGANVLTF.

The chain employs TRBV30 and TRBJ2-2, with D possibly matching TRBD2 (6 bases). Germline V gene data show CDR1 as GTSNPN and CDR2 as SVGIG (reference sequence). Trimming removed 1 base from V and 5 bases from J, with 14 bases in between. The CDR3 runs 15 residues. The CDR3 loop reads CAWSEGLGGTGELFF. CDR3 nucleotides: TGTGCCTGGAGTGAAGGCCTCGGAGGGACCGGGGAGCTGTTTTTT.

The chain carries TRBV7-9 and TRBJ1-1; 9 positions agree with TRBD1. The length of the CDR3 is 15 residues. Germline assignment: CDR1 SEHNR and CDR2 FQNEAQ (reference sequence). V shed 5 bases, J shed 3 bases, and the junction held 7 bases outside the gene matches. The CDR3 region has the DNA TGTGCCAGCAGCATAAGACAGGGGGTAGACACTGAAGCTTTCTTT. It yields the protein CASSIRQGVDTEAFF.

This chain uses TRBV18 with TRBJ2-2; 7 positions agree with TRBD1. The V gene end was trimmed by 2 bases and the J gene end by 4 bases; junction bases not matched to a gene: 7. CDR1 is KGHSH, CDR2 LQKENI, per germline. The CDR3 contains 16 residues. The CDR3: CASSPNTGVGTGELFF. Written as DNA, the CDR3 is TGTGCCAGCTCACCAAATACAGGGGTCGGCACCGGGGAGCTGTTTTTT. The full variable domain, rest sourced from reference TRBV18 and TRBJ2-2, is NAGVMQNPRHLVRRRGQEARLRCSPMKGHSHVYWYRQLPEEGLKFMVYLQKENIIDESGMPKERFSAEFPKEGPSILRIQQVVRGDSAAYFCASSPNTGVGTGELFFGEGSRLTVL.

The V gene is TRBV23-1, the J gene TRBJ2-1, with D tentatively TRBD1 (5 bases). TRBV23-1 is recorded as an ORF, its role being uncertain. The CDR3 spans 13 residues. V was pared by 2 bases and J by 9 bases, with 11 bases between. The DNA for the CDR3 is TGCGCCAGCAGTCAAACAGGTTACCCTGAGCAGTTCTTC. Translated: CASSQTGYPEQFF.

The chain employs TRBV4-3 and TRBJ2-2; TRBD2 agrees at 8 bases. Germline CDR1 and CDR2: LGHNA and YSLEER. This CDR3 region has 18 residues. Germline trimming cut 0 bases from V and 3 bases from J; bases unmatched to any gene: 9. The CDR3 sequence is CASSQDFITSGYTGELFF. The DNA of the CDR3 is TGCGCCAGCAGCCAAGATTTTATAACTAGCGGATACACCGGGGAGCTGTTTTTT.

The CDR3 DNA is TGTGCCAGAAGCTTAGATCACACTTGGACTAGCGGCCGCATAAGTACAGATACGCAGTATTTT. Protein: CARSLDHTWTSGRISTDTQYF. The chain combines TRBV7-5 with TRBJ2-3; the table's D call of TRBD2 was not tested on the DNA. TRBV7-5 is deemed a pseudogene. The CDR3 extends over 21 amino acids.

This clone was detected a few times. This chain connects TRBV28 to TRBJ1-3, with unresolved D. Germline-derived CDR1 and CDR2 are MDHEN and SYDVKM. Trimming removed 3 bases at V and 4 bases at J, with 10 bases between. CDR3 length: 14 residues. The CDR3 nucleotides read TGTGCCAGCAGTTTCACTTGGGCAGGAAACACCATATATTTT. Translated: CASSFTWAGNTIYF.

The chain links TRBV6-6 to TRBJ2-1; D perhaps matches TRBD1 (6 bases). Per the germline V gene, CDR1 is MNHNY and CDR2 is SVGAGI (reference sequence). The length of the CDR3 is 15 residues. Trimming cost V 6 bases and J 8 bases, with 20 bases left between them. For the CDR3, the DNA is TGTGCCAGCAGGACAGGTGTGTACTCGCAATATGAGCAGTTCTTC. Translating gives CASRTGVYSQYEQFF.

This chain connects TRBV6-5 to TRBJ2-7; 8 bases are shared with TRBD2. CDR3 length: 15 residues. The trim removed 2 bases at V and 3 bases at J, leaving 6 bases unmatched. Germline-derived CDR1 and CDR2 are MNHEY and SVGAGI. CDR3 DNA: TGTGCCAGCAGTTACGCGGGGGGCGGCCTCTACGAGCAGTACTTC. This codes for CASSYAGGGLYEQYF.

This chain joins TRBV18 and TRBJ2-3; D not resolved. With 0 bases removed from V and 1 base from J, the gap between germline ends came to 11 bases. The CDR3 consists of 16 residues. The germline V gene has CDR1 KGHSH and CDR2 LQKENI. The CDR3, as DNA: TGTGCCAGCTCACCACCAGCCAACCTGCGCACAGATACGCAGTATTTT. It is translated as CASSPPANLRTDTQYF. The full variable domain, rest sourced from reference TRBV18 and TRBJ2-3, is NAGVMQNPRHLVRRRGQEARLRCSPMKGHSHVYWYRQLPEEGLKFMVYLQKENIIDESGMPKERFSAEFPKEGPSILRIQQVVRGDSAAYFCASSPPANLRTDTQYFGPGTRLTVL.

The chain uses TRBV29-1 and TRBJ2-2; D is unresolved. Trimming pared 3 bases from V and 5 bases from J, leaving 4 bases between. From germline, CDR1 is SQVTM and CDR2 ANQGSEA. This CDR3 has 11 amino acids. The CDR3 is CSVDRTGELFF. Written as DNA, the CDR3 is TGCAGCGTTGACAGAACCGGGGAGCTGTTTTTT.

J is TRBJ2-1 and V is TRBV7-6; TRBD2 might be the D (6 bases). CDR3 length: 17 residues. Between the trimmed V and J ends, which lost 2 bases and 8 bases, there was a span of 22 bases. Germline CDR1 reads SGHVS; CDR2 reads FNYEAQ. Written as DNA, the CDR3 is TGTGCCAGCAGCTTAAGATGGGCGGGGTCTAGGTCTGATGAGCAGTTCTTC. Translation gives CASSLRWAGSRSDEQFF.

In this sample, this clone turned up once. The chain recombines TRBV12-5 with TRBJ1-1, with D unclear. The V gene's germline CDR1 is LGHNT and CDR2 FRNRAP. Trimming removed 0 bases at V and 11 bases at J, with 10 bases between. The CDR3 totals 12 residues. DNA of the CDR3: TGTGCTAGTGGTTTGGTGGGGTTTGGGGCTTTCTTT. Its translation: CASGLVGFGAFF. Based on the CDR3 plus reference TRBV12-5 and TRBJ1-1, the full variable domain is DARVTQTPRHKVTEMGQEVTMRCQPILGHNTVFWYRQTMMQGLELLAYFRNRAPLDDSGMPKDRFSAEMPDATLATLKIQPSEPRDSAVYFCASGLVGFGAFFGQGTRLTVV.

The rearrangement links TRBV18 to TRBJ1-1; D ambiguous. Germline V gene data show CDR1 as KGHSH and CDR2 as LQKENI. V was cut by 6 bases and J by 5 bases, with 13 bases left in between. The CDR3 spans 13 residues. CDR3 residues: CASSGDVRTEAFF. CDR3 DNA: TGTGCCAGCTCCGGGGATGTTAGGACTGAAGCTTTCTTT.

This clone is large by share. The CDR3 reads CASYAFDSPLHF. The CDR3 DNA reads TGTGCCAGCTACGCTTTCGATTCACCCCTCCACTTT. The chain links TRBV6-5 to TRBJ1-6; D not resolved. The CDR3 extends over 12 amino acids. Germline CDR1 reads MNHEY; CDR2 reads SVGAGI. Trimming pared 8 bases from V and 8 bases from J, leaving 10 bases between.

This chain connects TRBV27 to TRBJ2-6; D is perhaps TRBD1 (5 bases). The V end lost 5 bases, the J end lost 3 bases, and 11 bases lay between the germline ends. This CDR3 is built from 15 residues. Germline-derived CDR1 and CDR2 are MNHEY and SMNVEV (reference sequence). CDR3 nucleotides: TGTGCCAGCAGTCCGGTGCAGGGTGGGGCCAACGTCCTGACTTTC. This encodes CASSPVQGGANVLTF.

The CDR3 DNA sequence: TGTGCCACCAGCAGAGAAGACAGGATTTATTCACCCCTCCACTTT. As protein: CATSREDRIYSPLHF. The chain couples TRBV15 to TRBJ1-6; a weak D match, TRBD1 (6 bases). V lost 0 bases and J 8 bases, leaving 11 bases between the germline ends. Germline CDR1 reads LNHNV; CDR2 reads YYDKDF (reference sequence). This CDR3 has 15 amino acids.

CDR3: CSVRLRRDYEQYF. CDR3 DNA sequence: TGCAGCGTCCGACTAAGGCGAGATTACGAGCAGTACTTC. The rearrangement uses TRBV29-1 and TRBJ2-7; D perhaps matches TRBD2 (5 bases). The germline V gene has CDR1 SQVTM and CDR2 ANQGSEA. This CDR3 region has 13 residues. The ends were cut back, 6 bases at V and 4 bases at J, with 16 bases in the middle.

The chain combines TRBV19 with TRBJ1-4; no definite D call. Germline CDR1 reads LNHDA; CDR2 reads SQIVND (reference sequence). Trimming took 0 bases from V and 3 from J, leaving 20 bases between them. The CDR3 covers 19 residues. This CDR3 reads CASSIDPWQDWGANEKLFF. CDR3 DNA: TGTGCCAGTAGTATAGATCCGTGGCAGGACTGGGGAGCTAATGAAAAACTGTTTTTT.

The chain recombines TRBV2 with TRBJ2-6, with D tentatively TRBD1 (7 bases). The CDR3 is 19 amino acids. Germline CDR1 is SNHLY and CDR2 is FYNNEI. V lost 0 bases and J lost 0, with 15 bases in between. The CDR3 sequence: CASSEARGDSISGANVLTF. As DNA, the CDR3 is TGTGCCAGCAGTGAAGCCAGGGGGGATTCGATCTCTGGGGCCAACGTCCTGACTTTC.

This sequence joins TRBV7-2 and TRBJ1-2; no firm D call. CDR1 is SGHTA, CDR2 FQGNSA, per germline. There are 14 residues in the CDR3. Deletions cut 4 bases from V and 5 bases from J, with 14 bases between. The CDR3 region is CASSSPIVGYGYTF. The CDR3 DNA sequence: TGTGCCAGCAGCTCCCCGATTGTGGGGTATGGCTACACCTTC.

This chain uses TRBV6-1 with TRBJ1-2; 7 nucleotides line up with TRBD1. This CDR3 has 14 residues. Germline CDR1 MNHNS, CDR2 SASEGT. V shed 0 bases and J 3 bases; nucleotides not matched to a gene: 1. In nucleotides, the CDR3 is TGTGCCAGCAGTGAAGCAACAGGGGACTATGGCTACACCTTC. Residues: CASSEATGDYGYTF.

The chain links TRBV19 to TRBJ2-7; the match to TRBD1 covers 10 bases. CDR1 and CDR2 (germline): LNHDA, SQIVND (reference sequence). The CDR3 is made up of 16 amino acids. Trimming at V came to 7 bases and at J to 8 bases, leaving 17 bases not matched to a gene. CDR3 residues: CASKDRGSTGGYQQYF. The CDR3 DNA follows: TGTGCCAGTAAGGACAGGGGGTCGACTGGAGGGTATCAGCAGTACTTC.